This TCR beta chain was sequenced during a study of shared clonotypes between healthy human individuals. Looking at the study overall: Each donor had three CD4 naive, three CD4 memory, two CD8 naive and one CD8 memory plate. Overall study findings and caveats: Clonotype sharing among donors was thought likely to change with sequencing depth. Few donors restricted represented genetic and exposure-history diversity.

This table comes from immunoSEQ multiplex PCR, and its TCRdb copy is limited to in-frame clones, with some not included. Found here are 2 million to 2.5 million clones, under 95% of them singletons; the top ten hold 0.3% to 0.4%. CD4+ cells underwent separation, giving CD45RA+ naive and CD45RA-negative memory subsets. The germline V gene encodes CDR1 SQVTM and CDR2 ANQGSEA. V lost 8 bases to trimming and J lost 0 bases; unmatched junction nucleotides: 12. This CDR3 contains 17 residues. With regard to this clone: Its antigen is not known.

The chain couples TRBV29-1 to TRBJ2-3; 12 bases are a match to TRBD2. The receptor was isolated from a man aged 18 to 29 in good health. Some clones in this sample may be carry-over from other donors' samples. Sample: naive CD4+ T cells from PBMCs. Subset noted: CD45RA+ positively selected. The CDR3 DNA is TGCAGCACACCGGGACTAGCGGGTCGCACTAGCACAGATACGCAGTATTTT. It encodes CSTPGLAGRTSTDTQYF.